A single count supports the clone carrying this TCR beta chain. This sample stems from a study of blood T cell repertoires in COVID-19. Overall study: T cells, B-cell-depleted T cells, or PBMCs supplied cDNA or gDNA.

Germline V gene sequence: CDR1 SEHNR, CDR2 FQNEAQ (reference sequence). The ends were cut back, 7 bases at V and 3 bases at J, with 13 bases in the middle. The CDR3 runs to 13 residues. Generated by immunoSEQ multiplex PCR, the TCRdb table keeps only in-frame clones and is missing some. The sample lists some 180,000 clones, 70% to 80% occurring once. The V gene is TRBV7-9, the J gene TRBJ2-7, with D maybe TRBD1 (6 bases). The sequence was obtained from a woman between 45 and 60 years old with active or convalescent COVID-19. The sample taken for sequencing was peripheral blood. CDR3: CASTPEDSYEQYF. The CDR3 DNA is TGTGCCAGCACCCCGGAGGACAGCTACGAGCAGTACTTC.